Listed below are T cell receptor beta chains from one sample, sequenced in a study of T cells in Graves' hyperthyroidism and ophthalmopathy. TCRdb itself ran the multiplex PCR reads through MiXCR, one entry per CDR3 protein. This sample has roughly 800,000 distinct CDR3 sequences, with approximately 40% found just once. The sequenced sample consisted of blood. All receptors come from a young man with Graves' hyperthyroidism. CDR3s include the opening cysteine and the closing phenylalanine or tryptophan.

j_call v_call cdr3_aa
TRBJ1-6 TRBV20-1 CSAREGRNSPLHF
TRBJ1-2 TRBV7-9 CASSWGHTANYGYTF
TRBJ2-5 TRBV29-1 CSVRGQGLETQYF
TRBJ2-5 TRBV12-3/TRBV12-4 CTQCGGFQETQYF
TRBJ1-1 TRBV29-1 CSVEPGWNTEAFF
TRBJ2-7 TRBV19 CASSINKGEQYF
TRBJ1-2 TRBV5-6 CASSLARDREKYGYTF
TRBJ2-6 TRBV9 CASSADLWPYSGANVLTF
TRBJ1-1 TRBV19 CASSFGPQGEYTEAFF
TRBJ2-5 TRBV20-1 CSARDQTYQETQYF
TRBJ1-1 TRBV12-3/TRBV12-4 CASRLGGNTEAFF
TRBJ2-7 TRBV7-9 CASSNTGPYEQYF
TRBJ2-7 TRBV10-3 CAVGASGGLTYEQYF
TRBJ2-7 TRBV11-2 CASSFSGQLTYEQYF
TRBJ2-5 TRBV4-1 CASSQDDGMSETQYF
TRBJ2-7 TRBV2 CASDKDSYEQYF
TRBJ1-3 TRBV5-4 CASSRWYRGRSNSGNTIYF
TRBJ1-1 TRBV19 CAWNRVNTEAFF
TRBJ1-4 TRBV7-2 CASSLDPRSGEKLFF
TRBJ2-5 TRBV7-9 CASSRLAGEPETQYF
TRBJ1-1 TRBV19 CASSMAGGTEAFF
TRBJ1-1 TRBV4-3 CASSRRGGGTEAFF
TRBJ1-1 TRBV7-9 CASSKTGGAFF
TRBJ1-6 TRBV2 CAKRPGRNSPLHF
TRBJ2-7 TRBV5-6 CASSLEVGDEQYF
TRBJ1-6 TRBV5-1 CASSLESGNNSPLHF
TRBJ2-7 TRBV29-1 CSSLQDPYEQYF
TRBJ2-2 TRBV29-1 CSVVGETGELFF
TRBJ1-2 TRBV5-1 CASSGRQGESNYGYTF
TRBJ2-2 TRBV7-8 CASTLIYSRDDSTGELFF